A selection of T cell receptor beta chains follows, all from one sample in a study of OX40 agonist ivuxolimab in advanced cancers. Some clones are missing from TCRdb's copy, which holds only in-frame ones; the method was immunoSEQ multiplex PCR. The sample carries tens of thousands of clones, about 90% recorded once. The sample was CD4+ or CD8+ T cells sorted from blood, taken in a trial of the OX40 agonist ivuxolimab. Receptor source: an adult with an advanced solid tumor such as melanoma, head and neck, liver or kidney cancer. Each CDR3 is given with its conserved first and last residue. Each record gives: V gene, CDR3 protein.

v_call: TRBV5-1; cdr3_aa: CASSLAMETGKTDTQYF
v_call: TRBV7-2; cdr3_aa: CASSLGGLGGNEQFF
v_call: TRBV19; cdr3_aa: CASNGGTFSGNTIYF
v_call: TRBV7-6; cdr3_aa: CASSSQGSNSPLHF
v_call: TRBV30; cdr3_aa: CAWSRGRVLVGTEAFF
v_call: TRBV11-2; cdr3_aa: CASSFFGASEQYF
v_call: TRBV15; cdr3_aa: CATRGPPGLESSYEQYF
v_call: TRBV19; cdr3_aa: CASSTGQNGPGRGPQHF
v_call: TRBV4-2; cdr3_aa: CASSPGTLLSTQYF
v_call: TRBV29-1; cdr3_aa: CSVQLPQRVTEAFF
v_call: TRBV9; cdr3_aa: CASSAGTSGSSSYEQYF
v_call: TRBV19; cdr3_aa: CASGGSLGYYGYTF
v_call: TRBV2; cdr3_aa: CASRDIRTGFADNVTRWF
v_call: TRBV25-1; cdr3_aa: CASKLTGSTDTQYF
v_call: TRBV11-2; cdr3_aa: CASSLTTQGAAFF
v_call: TRBV14; cdr3_aa: CASSPAGVFYEQYF
v_call: TRBV2; cdr3_aa: CASTGQGVGQPQHF
v_call: TRBV5-8; cdr3_aa: CASSLVTGQPYEQYF
v_call: TRBV7-6; cdr3_aa: CASSHRLAGFGEQFF
v_call: TRBV4-3; cdr3_aa: CASSQEPWGQGDSPLHF
v_call: TRBV19; cdr3_aa: CASSNLPVANTEAFF
v_call: TRBV6-6; cdr3_aa: CASSLTGSPVDF
v_call: TRBV6-1; cdr3_aa: CASSEALRARGDTQYF
v_call: TRBV7-2; cdr3_aa: CASSLEGGQGETQYF
v_call: TRBV4-3; cdr3_aa: CASSQGGWGIGDTQYF
v_call: TRBV27; cdr3_aa: CASKRGPAEAFF
v_call: TRBV20-1; cdr3_aa: CSADQPNEQFF
v_call: TRBV7-2; cdr3_aa: CASSPGTSHGEQYF
v_call: TRBV7-2; cdr3_aa: CASSLARSYEQYF
v_call: TRBV28; cdr3_aa: CASSLVPPLSTGMGNQPQHF
v_call: TRBV9; cdr3_aa: CASSVGGLHTGELFF
v_call: TRBV19; cdr3_aa: CASSGTGSYNEQFF
v_call: TRBV9; cdr3_aa: CASSARYGTGKLFF
v_call: TRBV27; cdr3_aa: CASSSGLPYVGYTF
v_call: TRBV19; cdr3_aa: CASGGSGLSTDTQYF
v_call: TRBV14; cdr3_aa: CASSRPAGTGNTIYF
v_call: TRBV18; cdr3_aa: CASSPALAGINEQFF
v_call: TRBV11-2; cdr3_aa: CASSLGAGRDEQFF
v_call: TRBV14; cdr3_aa: CASSQDTPTNEKLFF
v_call: TRBV6-6; cdr3_aa: CASKGGNDNSPLHF
v_call: TRBV19; cdr3_aa: CASSIVVAGVPRIGYEQYF
v_call: TRBV28; cdr3_aa: CASSRSTEYGYTF
v_call: TRBV7-9; cdr3_aa: CASSPLAGVGETQYF
v_call: TRBV5-6; cdr3_aa: CASSWGEGTDTQYF
v_call: TRBV5-1; cdr3_aa: CASSGGGSSLAGQYF
v_call: TRBV19; cdr3_aa: CASSITRGETQYF
v_call: TRBV28; cdr3_aa: CASSPLPQADPRDTEAFF
v_call: TRBV4-2; cdr3_aa: CASSLGTGGQPNQPQHF